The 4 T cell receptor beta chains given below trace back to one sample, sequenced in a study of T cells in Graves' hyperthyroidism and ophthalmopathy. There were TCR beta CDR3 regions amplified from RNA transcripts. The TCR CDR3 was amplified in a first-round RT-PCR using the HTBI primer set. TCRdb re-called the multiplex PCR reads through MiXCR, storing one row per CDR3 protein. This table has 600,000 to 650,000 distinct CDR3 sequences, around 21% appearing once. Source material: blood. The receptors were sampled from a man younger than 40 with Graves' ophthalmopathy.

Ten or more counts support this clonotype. DNA of the CDR3: TGTGCCAGCAGACCATCCACAGGGAGCACTGAAGCTTTCTTT. This codes for CASRPSTGSTEAFF. The V and J genes are TRBV27 and TRBJ1-1; possibly TRBD1 for D (6 bases). Germline V CDR1 and CDR2: MNHEY, SMNVEV (reference sequence). This CDR3 has 14 amino acids. V was trimmed by 6 bases and J by 4 bases, leaving 15 bases between them.

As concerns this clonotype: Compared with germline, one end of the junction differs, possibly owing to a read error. The CDR3 coding sequence is TGCGCCAGCGGCTTGGGAGGGACTACTACCAATGAGCAGTTCTTC. As protein: CASGLGGTTTNEQFF. This chain joins TRBV5-1 and TRBJ2-1; 7 bases are a match to TRBD2. This CDR3 region has 15 residues. Per the germline V gene, CDR1 is SGHRS and CDR2 is YFSETQ.

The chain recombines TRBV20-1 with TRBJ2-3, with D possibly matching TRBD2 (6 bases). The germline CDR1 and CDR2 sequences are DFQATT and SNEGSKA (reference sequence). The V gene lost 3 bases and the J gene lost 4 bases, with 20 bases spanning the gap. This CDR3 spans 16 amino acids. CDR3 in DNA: TGCAGTGCTAGTGGTTTGGGGACTCCCAGGTCAGATACGCAGTATTTT. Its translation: CSASGLGTPRSDTQYF.

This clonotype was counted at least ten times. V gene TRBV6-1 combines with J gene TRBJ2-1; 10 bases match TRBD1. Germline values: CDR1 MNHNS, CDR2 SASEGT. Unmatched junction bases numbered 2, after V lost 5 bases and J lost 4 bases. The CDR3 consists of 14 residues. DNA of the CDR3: TGTGCCAGCAGTCGGGACAGGGGTTACAATGAGCAGTTCTTC. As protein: CASSRDRGYNEQFF.